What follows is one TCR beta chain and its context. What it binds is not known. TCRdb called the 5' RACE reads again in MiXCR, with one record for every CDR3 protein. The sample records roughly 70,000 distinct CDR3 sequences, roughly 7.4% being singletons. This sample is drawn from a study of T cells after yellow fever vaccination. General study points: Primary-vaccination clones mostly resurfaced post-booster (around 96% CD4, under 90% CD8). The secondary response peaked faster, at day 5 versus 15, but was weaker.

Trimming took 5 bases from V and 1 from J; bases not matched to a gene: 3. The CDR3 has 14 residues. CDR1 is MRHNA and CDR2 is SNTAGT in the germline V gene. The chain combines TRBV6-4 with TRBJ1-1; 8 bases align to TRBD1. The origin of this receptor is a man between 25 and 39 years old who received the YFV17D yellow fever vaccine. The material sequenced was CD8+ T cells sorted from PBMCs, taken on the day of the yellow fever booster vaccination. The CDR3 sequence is CASSPTGGNTEAFF. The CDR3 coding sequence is TGTGCCAGCAGTCCAACAGGGGGGAACACTGAAGCTTTCTTT.